This T cell receptor (beta chain) was profiled in a study of cytomegalovirus exposure and HLA in healthy donors. The wider study: In an earlier analysis, around 120 million unique TCR beta sequences were found from some 180 million T cells. Of all 360 or so donors who were genotyped, roughly 81% belonged to the Caucasian-associated ancestry cluster. Study conclusions and caveats: TCR beta sequences reportedly predicted the HLA-A and HLA-B alleles of most subjects accurately.

PCR primers comprised 60 Vbeta and 13 Jbeta primers. The protocol was immunoSEQ multiplex PCR, while the TCRdb copy is restricted to in-frame clones and leaves out a portion. Of around 120,000 clones listed, under 90% were seen once; the top ten hold 7.5% to 10%. Note on this clone: The antigen is not known.

Samples came from healthy bone marrow donors. CDR1 is MNHEY and CDR2 is SVGAGI in the germline V gene. The CDR3 covers 15 residues. Deletions cut 0 bases from V and 5 bases from J, with 14 bases between. V usage is TRBV6-5 and J usage is TRBJ2-7; maybe TRBD1 (6 bases). The specimen was PBMCs. The clonotype comes from a female donor in good health and CMV-seropositive. The CDR3 bases are TGTGCCAGCAGTTACTCCTTTACAGGGCAGAACGAGCAGTACTTC. Translating it yields CASSYSFTGQNEQYF.